This T cell receptor beta chain was retrieved from a study of blood T cell repertoires in COVID-19 (dated by TCRdb to 2018 to 2021). For the study in its entirety: Samples from collaborators originated in the United States, Italy and Spain and spanned both the acute and convalescent phases of COVID-19. The prospective study material was composed of cDNA or gDNA derived from T cells, B-cell-depleted T cells, or PBMCs. The repertoires were released in a freely available public database intended as a resource for research on the immune response to SARS-CoV-2. The dataset comprised deeply sampled blood TCRbeta repertoires from subjects exposed to, actively infected with, or recovered from COVID-19. The samples were drawn from two sources: the first 160 participants of the ongoing ImmuneRACE study, and approximately 1,300 subjects contributed by 6 global collaborators. Where HLA class I and class II types were available, the types were taken from metadata supplied by the sample provider, not from assay-based typing. Sample metadata almost always included a de-identified subject ID, COVID-19 status, age in years and sex. The research as a whole found: The amount of clinical and demographic metadata varied by source and participant and was provided uncurated.

TCRbeta CDR3 regions were amplified from genomic DNA using the immunoSEQ Assay, a bias-controlled multiplex PCR. Per the authors' processing: Within the assay, amplification of reference gene primers was used to estimate how many nucleated cells each sample contained. Sequence reads were collapsed and filtered to measure the absolute abundance of every unique TCRbeta CDR3 rearrangement. Productive Simpson clonality was computed per sample as the square root of Simpson's diversity index over productive rearrangements. The source is immuneACCESS, and TCRdb retained only in-frame sequences with V and J called. Part of the clones is not carried over; for the studies checked, unresolved V genes explain less than half of this, and the remainder is unexplained. V and J calls and clone size are those listed in that table; D and trimming were worked out from the DNA. The sample includes around 200,000 clones, with approximately 85% observed a single time. The ten largest clones capture approximately 11% of the sample.

Trimmed from V: 3 bases; trimmed from J: 6 bases; junction bases lacking a gene match: 2. CDR1 and CDR2 are read off the germline V gene (reference sequence) as SGHKS and YYEKEE. Reading from cysteine to phenylalanine, the CDR3 counts 15 amino acids. The retained sequence is limited to the CDR3, 45 bases, with the frame set at the first base. Whole blood was collected in K2EDTA tubes by collaborating institutions according to the institutions' own protocols. For TCRbeta analysis, collaborators shipped samples in one of three forms: frozen whole blood, isolated PBMCs, or DNA extracted from either of those sample types. Details on this clone: This receptor's antigen is unknown. Base qualities are not at hand, and no much larger clone is one base apart.

The sample taken for sequencing was peripheral blood. The chain couples TRBV5-5 to TRBJ2-1; 14 bases in the middle match TRBD2. The TCR sequence derives from a human donor with active or convalescent COVID-19. The donor label of this sample is uncertain. The DNA sequence is given as TGTGCCAGCAGCTGGGGGACTAGCGGGGGCAATGAGCAGTTCTTC. This translates into CASSWGTSGGNEQFF.